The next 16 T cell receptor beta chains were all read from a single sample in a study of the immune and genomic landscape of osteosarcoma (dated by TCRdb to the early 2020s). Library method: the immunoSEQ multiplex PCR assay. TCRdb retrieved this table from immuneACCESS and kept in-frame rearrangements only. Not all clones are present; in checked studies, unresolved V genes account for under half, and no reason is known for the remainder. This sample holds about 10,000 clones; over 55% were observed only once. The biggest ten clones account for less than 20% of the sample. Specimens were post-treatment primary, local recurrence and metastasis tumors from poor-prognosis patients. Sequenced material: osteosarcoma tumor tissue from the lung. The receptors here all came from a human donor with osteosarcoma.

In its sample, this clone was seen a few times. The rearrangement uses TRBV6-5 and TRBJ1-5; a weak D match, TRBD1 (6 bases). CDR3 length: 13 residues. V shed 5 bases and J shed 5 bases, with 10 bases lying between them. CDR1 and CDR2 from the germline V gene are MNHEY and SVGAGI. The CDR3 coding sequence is TGTGCCAGCAGTCGGGACACCTATCAGCCCCAGCATTTT. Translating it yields CASSRDTYQPQHF.

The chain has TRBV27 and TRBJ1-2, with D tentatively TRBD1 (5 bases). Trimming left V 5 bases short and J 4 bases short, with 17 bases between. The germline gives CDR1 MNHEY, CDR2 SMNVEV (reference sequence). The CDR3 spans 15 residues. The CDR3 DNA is TGTGCCAGCAGTGGGGGTGGGGGTCGGGGCTATGGCTACACCTTC. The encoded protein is CASSGGGGRGYGYTF.

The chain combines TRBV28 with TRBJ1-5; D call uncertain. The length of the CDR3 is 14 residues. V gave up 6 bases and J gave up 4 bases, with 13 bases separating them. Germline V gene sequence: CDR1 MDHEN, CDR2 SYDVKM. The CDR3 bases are TGTGCCAGCAGCTTAGGAGGTTTTAATCAGCCCCAGCATTTT. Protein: CASSLGGFNQPQHF.

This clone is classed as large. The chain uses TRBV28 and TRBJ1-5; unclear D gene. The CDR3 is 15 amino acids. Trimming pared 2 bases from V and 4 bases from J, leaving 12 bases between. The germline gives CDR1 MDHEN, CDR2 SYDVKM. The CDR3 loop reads CASSLRLGSNQPQHF. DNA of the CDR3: TGTGCCAGCAGTTTACGCCTCGGATCAAATCAGCCCCAGCATTTT.

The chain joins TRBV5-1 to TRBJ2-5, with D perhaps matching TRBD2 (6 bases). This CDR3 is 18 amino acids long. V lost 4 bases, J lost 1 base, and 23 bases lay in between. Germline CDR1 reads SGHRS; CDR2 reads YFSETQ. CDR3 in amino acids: CASSPTHISGTFQETQYF. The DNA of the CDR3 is TGCGCCAGCAGCCCTACCCATATCTCCGGGACTTTCCAAGAGACCCAGTACTTC. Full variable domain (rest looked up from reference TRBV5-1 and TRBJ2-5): KAGVTQTPRYLIKTRGQQVTLSCSPISGHRSVSWYQQTPGQGLQFLFEYFSETQRNKGNFPGRFSGRQFSNSRSEMNVSTLELGDSALYLCASSPTHISGTFQETQYFGPGTRLLVL.

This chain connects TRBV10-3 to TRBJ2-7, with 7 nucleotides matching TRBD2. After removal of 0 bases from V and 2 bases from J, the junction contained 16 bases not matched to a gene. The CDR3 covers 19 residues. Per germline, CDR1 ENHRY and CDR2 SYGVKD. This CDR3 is CAISESSMGLSGLPYEQYF. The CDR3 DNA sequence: TGTGCCATCAGTGAGTCATCTATGGGGCTTAGCGGGCTCCCCTACGAGCAGTACTTC.

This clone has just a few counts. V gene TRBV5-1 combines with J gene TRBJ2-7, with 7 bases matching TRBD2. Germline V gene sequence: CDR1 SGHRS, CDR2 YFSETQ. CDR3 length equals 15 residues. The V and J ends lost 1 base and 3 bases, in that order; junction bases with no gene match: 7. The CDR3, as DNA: TGCGCCAGCAGCTTGCAACCGGGACTACACTACGAGCAGTACTTC. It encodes CASSLQPGLHYEQYF.

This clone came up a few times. The CDR3 sequence is CASSPHFSRHYEQYF. Written as DNA, the CDR3 is TGTGCCAGCAGCCCCCATTTTAGCCGCCACTACGAGCAGTACTTC. This chain joins TRBV11-3 and TRBJ2-7; D uncertain. V gave up 5 bases and J gave up 3 bases, with 17 bases separating them. Germline V CDR1 and CDR2: SGHNT, YENEEA. The CDR3 length is 15 residues.

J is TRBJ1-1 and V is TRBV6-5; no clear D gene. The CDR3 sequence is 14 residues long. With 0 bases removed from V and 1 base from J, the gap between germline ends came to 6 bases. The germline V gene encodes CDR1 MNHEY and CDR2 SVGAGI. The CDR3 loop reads CASSYSRPNTEAFF. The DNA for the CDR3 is TGTGCCAGCAGTTACTCCCGACCGAACACTGAAGCTTTCTTT.

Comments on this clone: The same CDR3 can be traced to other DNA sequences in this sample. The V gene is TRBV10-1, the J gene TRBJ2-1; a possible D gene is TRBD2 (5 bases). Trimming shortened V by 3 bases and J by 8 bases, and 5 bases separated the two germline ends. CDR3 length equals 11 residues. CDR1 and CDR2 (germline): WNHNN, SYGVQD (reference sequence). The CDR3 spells CASSDSDEQFF. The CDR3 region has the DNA TGCGCCAGCAGTGATAGCGATGAGCAGTTCTTC.

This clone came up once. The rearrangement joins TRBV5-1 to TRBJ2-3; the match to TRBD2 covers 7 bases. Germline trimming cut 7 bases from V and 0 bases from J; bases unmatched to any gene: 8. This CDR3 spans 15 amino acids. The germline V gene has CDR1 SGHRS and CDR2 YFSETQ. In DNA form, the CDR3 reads TGCGCCAGCGGACTAACTAGCGTTAGCACAGATACGCAGTATTTT. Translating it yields CASGLTSVSTDTQYF.

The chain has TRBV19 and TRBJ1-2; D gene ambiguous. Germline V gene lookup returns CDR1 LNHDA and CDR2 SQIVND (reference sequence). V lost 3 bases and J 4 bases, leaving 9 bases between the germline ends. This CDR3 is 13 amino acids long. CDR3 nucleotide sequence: TGTGCCAGTAGTATCGGGATTTCCTATGGCTACACCTTC. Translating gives CASSIGISYGYTF.

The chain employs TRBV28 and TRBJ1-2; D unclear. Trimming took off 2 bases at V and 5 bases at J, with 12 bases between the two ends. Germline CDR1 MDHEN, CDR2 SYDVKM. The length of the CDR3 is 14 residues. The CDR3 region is CASSLGSRSYGYTF. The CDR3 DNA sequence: TGTGCCAGCAGTTTAGGGAGTAGGAGTTATGGCTACACCTTC.

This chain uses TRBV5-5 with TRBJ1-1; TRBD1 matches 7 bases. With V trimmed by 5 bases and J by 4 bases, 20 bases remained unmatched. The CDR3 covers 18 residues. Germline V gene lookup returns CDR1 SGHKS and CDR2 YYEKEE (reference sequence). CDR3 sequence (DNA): TGTGCCAGCAGGTACCTTCCGGGACAGCCAGTGTCCAGCACTGAAGCTTTCTTT. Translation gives CASRYLPGQPVSSTEAFF.

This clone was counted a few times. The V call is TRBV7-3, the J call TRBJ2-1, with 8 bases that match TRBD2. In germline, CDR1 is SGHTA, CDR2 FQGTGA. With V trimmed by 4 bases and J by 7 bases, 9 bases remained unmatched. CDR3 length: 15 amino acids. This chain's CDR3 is CASSSPGTSLNEQFF. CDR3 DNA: TGTGCCAGCAGCTCCCCCGGGACTAGTCTGAATGAGCAGTTCTTC.

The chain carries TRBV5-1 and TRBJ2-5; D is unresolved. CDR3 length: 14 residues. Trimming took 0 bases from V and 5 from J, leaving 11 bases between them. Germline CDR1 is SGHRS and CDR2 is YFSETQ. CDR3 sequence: CASSLGVPLETQYF. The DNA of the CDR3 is TGCGCCAGCAGCTTGGGAGTCCCCCTTGAGACCCAGTACTTC.